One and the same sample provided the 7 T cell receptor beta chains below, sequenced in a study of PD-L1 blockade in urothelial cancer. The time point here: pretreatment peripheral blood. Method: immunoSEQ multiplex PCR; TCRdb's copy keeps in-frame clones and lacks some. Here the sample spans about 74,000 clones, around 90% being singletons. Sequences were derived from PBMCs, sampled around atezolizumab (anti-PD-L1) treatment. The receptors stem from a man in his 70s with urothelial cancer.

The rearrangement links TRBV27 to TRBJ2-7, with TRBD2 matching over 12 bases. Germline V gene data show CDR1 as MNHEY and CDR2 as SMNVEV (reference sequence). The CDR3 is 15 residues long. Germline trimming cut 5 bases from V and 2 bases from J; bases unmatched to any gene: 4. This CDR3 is CASSLAGGPTYEQYF. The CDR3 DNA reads TGTGCCAGCAGTCTAGCGGGAGGGCCCACCTACGAGCAGTACTTC.

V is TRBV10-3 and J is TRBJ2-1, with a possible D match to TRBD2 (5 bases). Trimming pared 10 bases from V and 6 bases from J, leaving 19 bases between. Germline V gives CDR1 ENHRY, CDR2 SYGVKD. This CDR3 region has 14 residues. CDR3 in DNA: TGTGCCACTCAGCGAGGGCCGGATACCAATGAGCAGTTCTTC. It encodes CATQRGPDTNEQFF.

CDR3 protein: CASSRGALAEQFF. CDR3 DNA sequence: TGCGCCAGCAGTCGGGGGGCACTGGCTGAGCAGTTCTTC. The V call is TRBV10-1, the J call TRBJ2-1; tentatively, D is TRBD2 (7 bases). The ends were cut back, 5 bases at V and 9 bases at J, with 14 bases in the middle. The germline V gene has CDR1 WNHNN and CDR2 SYGVQD (reference sequence). This CDR3 has 13 amino acids.

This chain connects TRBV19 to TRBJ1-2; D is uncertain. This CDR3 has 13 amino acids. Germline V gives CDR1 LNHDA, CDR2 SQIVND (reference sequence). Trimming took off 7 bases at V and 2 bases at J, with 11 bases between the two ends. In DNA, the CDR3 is TGTGCCAGTACAAAACTAAAGAACTATGGCTACACCTTC. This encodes CASTKLKNYGYTF.

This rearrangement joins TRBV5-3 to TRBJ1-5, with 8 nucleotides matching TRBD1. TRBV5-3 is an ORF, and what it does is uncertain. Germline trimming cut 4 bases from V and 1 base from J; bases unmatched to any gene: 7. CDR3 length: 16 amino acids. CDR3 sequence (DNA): TGTGCCAGAAGCCCTGGACAGGGAAGAAGCAATCAGCCCCAGCATTTT. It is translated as CARSPGQGRSNQPQHF.

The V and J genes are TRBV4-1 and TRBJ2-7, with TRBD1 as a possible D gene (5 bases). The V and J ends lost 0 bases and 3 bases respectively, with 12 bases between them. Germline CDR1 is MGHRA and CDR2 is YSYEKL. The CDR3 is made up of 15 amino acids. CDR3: CASSQELRQSYEQYF. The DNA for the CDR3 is TGCGCCAGCAGCCAAGAACTAAGACAGAGCTACGAGCAGTACTTC.

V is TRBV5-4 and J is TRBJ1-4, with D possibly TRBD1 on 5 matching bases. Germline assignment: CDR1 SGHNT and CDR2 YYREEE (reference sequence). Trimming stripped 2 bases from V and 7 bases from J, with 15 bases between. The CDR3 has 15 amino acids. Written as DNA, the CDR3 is TGTGCCAGCAGCTTTAAAGGGGTTGTCGGTGAAAAACTGTTTTTT. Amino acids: CASSFKGVVGEKLFF.